The rows below give T cell receptor beta chains drawn from one sample of a study of siplizumab effects on memory and regulatory T cells. The method was immunoSEQ multiplex PCR; TCRdb's version includes in-frame clones alone and lacks a portion of them. Of 95,000 to 130,000 clones listed, 90% to 95% are singletons. The specimen was non-Treg CD4+ T cells sorted from blood. These receptor sequences come from a human donor in good health. CDR3s include the opening cysteine and the closing phenylalanine or tryptophan. A D gene is named only where the DNA matches it firmly.

v_call	j_call	d_call	cdr3_aa	cdr3_nt
TRBV28	TRBJ2-7	-	CASSLFRTAYEQYF	TGTGCCAGCAGTTTATTCCGGACGGCCTACGAGCAGTACTTC
TRBV7-4	TRBJ1-3	-	CASSLEVRGDLTGNTIYF	TGTGCCAGCAGCTTAGAAGTTCGGGGGGATTTAACTGGAAACACCATATATTTT
TRBV7-2	TRBJ2-5	TRBD1	CASRWDSQETQYF	TGTGCCAGCAGATGGGACAGCCAAGAGACCCAGTACTTC
TRBV29-1	TRBJ2-1	-	CSETGADNEQFF	TGCAGCGAGACGGGGGCGGACAATGAGCAGTTCTTC
TRBV9	TRBJ2-2	TRBD1	CASSVRDRVGELFF	TGTGCCAGCAGCGTCCGGGACAGGGTAGGGGAGCTGTTTTTT
TRBV6-6	TRBJ2-5	TRBD2	CASRLRSGSWRETQYF	TGTGCCAGTCGATTACGTAGCGGGAGCTGGCGAGAGACCCAGTACTTC
TRBV5-6	TRBJ1-2	TRBD1	CASSIRDRGYYGYTF	TGTGCCAGCAGCATTAGAGACAGGGGGTACTATGGCTACACCTTC
TRBV6-5	TRBJ1-4	TRBD1	CASSPRQGAEKLFF	TGTGCCAGCAGCCCTCGACAGGGGGCTGAAAAACTGTTTTTT
TRBV14	TRBJ1-2	-	CASSQLTGNYGYTF	TGTGCCAGCAGCCAACTAACAGGGAACTATGGCTACACCTTC
TRBV10-1	TRBJ1-5	-	CASSSGAQPQHF	TGCGCCAGCAGTTCAGGGGCCCAGCCCCAGCATTTT
TRBV6-5	TRBJ2-3	-	CASSYPSNSDTQYF	TGTGCCAGCAGTTACCCGAGTAATTCAGATACGCAGTATTTT
TRBV21-1	TRBJ2-7	-	CASSRKDRDEQYF	TGTGCCAGCAGCCGCAAAGACAGGGACGAGCAGTACTTC
TRBV5-1	TRBJ2-7	-	CASSLDAGQSYEQYF	TGCGCCAGCAGCTTGGACGCAGGGCAATCCTACGAGCAGTACTTC
TRBV19	TRBJ2-5	TRBD2	CASSIVSLRGAVETQYF	TGTGCCAGTAGTATTGTGTCGTTGCGGGGGGCGGTTGAGACCCAGTACTTC